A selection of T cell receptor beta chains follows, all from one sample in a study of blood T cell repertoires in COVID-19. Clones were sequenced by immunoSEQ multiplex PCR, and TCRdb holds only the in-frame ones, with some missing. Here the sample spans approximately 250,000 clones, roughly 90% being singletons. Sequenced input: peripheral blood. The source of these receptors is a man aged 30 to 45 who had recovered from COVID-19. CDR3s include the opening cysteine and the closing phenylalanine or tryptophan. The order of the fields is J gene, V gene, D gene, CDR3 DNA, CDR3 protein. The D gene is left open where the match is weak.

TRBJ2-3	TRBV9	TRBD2	TGTGCCAGCAGCGTTTTGGCTAGCGGGGGGTCCGCTAGCACAGATACGCAGTATTTT	CASSVLASGGSASTDTQYF
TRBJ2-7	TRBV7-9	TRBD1	TGTGCCAGCAGCTCGTCCCGGGACAGTGTATACTCCTACGAGCAGTACTTC	CASSSSRDSVYSYEQYF
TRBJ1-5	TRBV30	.	TGTGCCTTAGCATCGAGCGCCTATCAGCCCCAGCATTTT	CALASSAYQPQHF
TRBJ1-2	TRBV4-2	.	TGTGCCAGCAGCCGGCCACCGGGACAAGACTACACCTTC	CASSRPPGQDYTF
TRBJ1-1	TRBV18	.	TGTGCCAGCTCAACGGACAGACCTATGAACACTGAAGCTTTCTTT	CASSTDRPMNTEAFF
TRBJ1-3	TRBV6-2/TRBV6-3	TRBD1	TGTGCCAGCAGTTACGGGGGACAGGATACTGGAAACACCATATATTTT	CASSYGGQDTGNTIYF
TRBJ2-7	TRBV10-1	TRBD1	TGCGCCAGCAGCCGGGACAGGGGGTCCTACGAGCAGTACTTC	CASSRDRGSYEQYF
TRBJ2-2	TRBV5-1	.	TGCGCCAGCAGCTTTTCGGTTCAGGGTGCATCCGGGGAGCTGTTTTTT	CASSFSVQGASGELFF
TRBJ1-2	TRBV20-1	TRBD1	TGCAGTGCTGGGACAGACTATGGCTACACCTTC	CSAGTDYGYTF
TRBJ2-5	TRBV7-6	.	TGTGCCAGCAGCTTCGAGGGCCTGAACGTGGCCCAGTACTTC	CASSFEGLNVAQYF
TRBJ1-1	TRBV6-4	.	TGTGCCAGCAGTGAGCGGGACAACACTGAAGCTTTCTTT	CASSERDNTEAFF
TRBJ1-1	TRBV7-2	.	TGTGCCAGCAGCCCTCCTCGGACAGCCCCGAACACTGAAGCTTTCTTT	CASSPPRTAPNTEAFF